A single sample gave rise to the 15 T cell receptor beta chains below, sequenced in a study of blood T cell repertoires in COVID-19. The table came from immunoSEQ multiplex PCR; TCRdb's copy has only in-frame clones and leaves some out. Among about 300,000 clones listed, roughly 89% were seen once. The sequencing input was peripheral blood. These receptors came from a woman aged 25-40 years with COVID-19, enrolled during active disease.

The chain joins TRBV12-3 or TRBV12-4 to TRBJ2-1, with D possibly being TRBD1 (5 bases). The V gene lost 8 bases and the J gene lost 6 bases, with 11 bases spanning the gap. The CDR3 is 12 residues long. CDR3 in amino acids: CASGWGGNEQFF. The CDR3 bases are TGTGCCAGCGGATGGGGCGGCAATGAGCAGTTCTTC.

The V and J genes are TRBV6-5 and TRBJ2-3; 9 nucleotides match TRBD1. The junction had 9 bases not matched to a gene; V was cut back by 6 bases and J by 5 bases. This CDR3 is built from 15 residues. The germline V gene has CDR1 MNHEY and CDR2 SVGAGI. The CDR3 reads CASRDNRGRLDTQYF. The CDR3 DNA is TGTGCCAGCAGAGATAACAGGGGGCGGTTAGATACGCAGTATTTT.

The chain carries TRBV15 and TRBJ2-2; 7 bases are shared with TRBD2. The V gene's germline CDR1 is LNHNV and CDR2 YYDKDF (reference sequence). V shed 6 bases and J 7 bases; nucleotides not matched to a gene: 11. This CDR3 is 15 amino acids long. For the CDR3, the DNA is TGTGCCACCAGAACTAGCGAAGGATTCCTCGGGGAGCTGTTTTTT. This translates into CATRTSEGFLGELFF.

The CDR3 protein is CASSLGQYYGYTF. The CDR3 DNA sequence: TGCGCCAGCAGCTTGGGACAGTACTATGGCTACACCTTC. This sequence joins TRBV5-1 and TRBJ1-2, with a possible D match to TRBD1 (5 bases). Trimming pared 0 bases from V and 3 bases from J, leaving 6 bases between. Looked up from germline, CDR1 is SGHRS and CDR2 is YFSETQ. The CDR3 is 13 residues long.

This clone occurred a few times. The chain is built from TRBV5-6 and TRBJ1-6, with 9 bases identical to TRBD1. The CDR3 extends over 15 amino acids. Germline CDR1 reads SGHDT; CDR2 reads YYEEEE. The V and J ends lost 2 bases and 10 bases, in that order; junction bases with no gene match: 7. CDR3 nucleotide sequence: TGTGCCAGCAGCTTCCGTCGACAGGGGGACTCACCCCTCCACTTT. Its translation: CASSFRRQGDSPLHF.

Comments on this clone: The identical CDR3 is also encoded by other nucleotide sequences in the sample. The chain recombines TRBV5-1 with TRBJ2-2, with no clear D. The germline V and J ends were trimmed by 0 bases and 1 base, with 4 bases remaining between them. Germline loops: CDR1 SGHRS, CDR2 YFSETQ. The CDR3 is 14 amino acids. The DNA for the CDR3 is TGCGCCAGCAGCTTGGCGGGGAACACCGGGGAGCTGTTTTTT. Amino acids: CASSLAGNTGELFF.

This clone was detected only a few times. The chain links TRBV9 to TRBJ1-6; a possible D gene is TRBD1 (6 bases). The CDR3 consists of 14 residues. Per the germline V gene, CDR1 is SGDLS and CDR2 is YYNGEE. The germline V and J ends were trimmed by 3 bases and 7 bases, with 11 bases remaining between them. Written as DNA, the CDR3 is TGTGCCAGCAGCGCAGGGGACGGAAATTCACCCCTCCACTTT. This sequence encodes CASSAGDGNSPLHF.

The table lists this clone with a count of one. V is TRBV5-1 and J is TRBJ2-2, with D tentatively TRBD2 (5 bases). This CDR3 has 17 residues. With 7 bases removed from V and 0 bases from J, the gap between germline ends came to 19 bases. The germline V gene encodes CDR1 SGHRS and CDR2 YFSETQ. The CDR3 protein is CASGNVLGSTNTGELFF. The CDR3 DNA follows: TGCGCCAGCGGAAACGTTTTAGGGAGCACGAACACCGGGGAGCTGTTTTTT.

The chain uses TRBV29-1 and TRBJ1-6; the D gene is possibly TRBD1 (5 bases). The CDR3 covers 13 residues. The V gene lost 4 bases and the J gene lost 2 bases, with 6 bases spanning the gap. Germline V lookup: CDR1 SQVTM, CDR2 ANQGSEA. CDR3 residues: CSVADTYNSPLHF. CDR3 nucleotides: TGCAGCGTTGCGGACACCTATAATTCACCCCTCCACTTT.

This chain uses TRBV19 with TRBJ1-5; a weak D match, TRBD1 (6 bases). This CDR3 spans 12 amino acids. Germline CDR1 LNHDA, CDR2 SQIVND (reference sequence). V lost 6 bases to trimming and J lost 5 bases, with 8 bases between them. The CDR3 DNA sequence: TGTGCCAGTAGGGACAGCGATCAGCCCCAGCATTTT. As protein: CASRDSDQPQHF.

There are many counts of this clone. The chain uses TRBV6-2 or TRBV6-3 and TRBJ2-2; D not resolved. The CDR3 sequence is 14 residues long. V lost 5 bases, J lost 4 bases, and 11 bases lay in between. The V gene's germline CDR1 is MNHEY and CDR2 SVGEGT. DNA of the CDR3: TGTGCCAGCAGTCACACACAGCTCACCGGGGAGCTGTTTTTT. The encoded protein is CASSHTQLTGELFF.

V and J are TRBV5-6 and TRBJ1-5; no definite D call. The CDR3 extends over 14 amino acids. The V gene's germline CDR1 is SGHDT and CDR2 YYEEEE. Between the trimmed V and J ends, which lost 0 bases and 4 bases, there was a span of 8 bases. The CDR3 region has the DNA TGTGCCAGCAGCTTGGCGTCGGGGAATCAGCCCCAGCATTTT. Residues: CASSLASGNQPQHF.

The chain uses TRBV5-1 and TRBJ2-1; 8 bases are a match to TRBD2. The V gene's germline CDR1 is SGHRS and CDR2 YFSETQ. The CDR3 extends over 16 amino acids. J was trimmed by 7 bases and V by 1 base; bases with no gene match: 10. This chain's CDR3 is CASSLSRGGLRNEQFF. The CDR3 region has the DNA TGCGCCAGCAGCTTGTCCCGGGGGGGCCTTAGAAATGAGCAGTTCTTC.

V is TRBV12-2 and J is TRBJ2-3; no DNA check was done on the table's D call, TRBD2. TRBV12-2 is a known pseudogene. The CDR3 has 16 residues. CDR3 nucleotide sequence: TGTGCAAGTCGCTTAGCTGGCAGGTGCCGGGGGGATACGCAGTATTTT. Protein: CASRLAGRCRGDTQYF.

The V gene is TRBV28, the J gene TRBJ1-2, with 10 positions matching TRBD1. The CDR3 covers 15 residues. The germline CDR1 and CDR2 sequences are MDHEN and SYDVKM. The J segment lost 4 bases and the V segment lost 6 bases, leaving 8 bases of the junction unmatched. This chain's CDR3 is CASRTGGAEGYGYTF. CDR3 nucleotides: TGTGCCAGCAGGACAGGGGGCGCGGAGGGCTATGGCTACACCTTC.